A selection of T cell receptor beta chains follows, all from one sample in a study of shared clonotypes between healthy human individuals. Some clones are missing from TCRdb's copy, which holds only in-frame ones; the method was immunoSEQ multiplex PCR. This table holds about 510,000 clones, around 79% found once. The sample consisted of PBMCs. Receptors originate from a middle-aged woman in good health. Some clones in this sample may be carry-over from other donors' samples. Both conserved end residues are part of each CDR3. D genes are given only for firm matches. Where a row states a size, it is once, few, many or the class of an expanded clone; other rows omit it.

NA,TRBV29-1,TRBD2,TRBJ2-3,CSIKREGDTQYF,TGCAGCATAAAGCGGGAGGGAGATACGCAGTATTTT
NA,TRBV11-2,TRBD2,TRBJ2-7,CASSPGLASYEQYF,TGTGCCAGCAGCCCCGGACTAGCAAGCTACGAGCAGTACTTC
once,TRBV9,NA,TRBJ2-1,CASTALTSQPYNEQFF,TGTGCCAGCACCGCCCTCACTAGCCAACCCTACAATGAGCAGTTCTTC
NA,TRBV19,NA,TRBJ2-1,CASSLAGAVNEQFF,TGTGCCAGTAGTTTGGCAGGGGCAGTGAATGAGCAGTTCTTC
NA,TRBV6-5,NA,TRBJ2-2,CASSYQRGTGELFF,TGTGCCAGCAGTTACCAAAGGGGGACCGGGGAGCTGTTTTTT
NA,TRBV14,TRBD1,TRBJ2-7,CASSQVPGDRAGEQYF,TGTGCCAGCAGCCAAGTCCCAGGCGACAGGGCCGGCGAGCAGTACTTC
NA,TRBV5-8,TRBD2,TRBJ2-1,CASRLAVYNEQFF,TGTGCCAGCAGGCTAGCGGTCTACAATGAGCAGTTCTTC
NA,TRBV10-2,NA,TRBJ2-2,CASSVALANTGELFF,TGCGCCAGCAGTGTGGCTCTAGCGAACACCGGGGAGCTGTTTTTT
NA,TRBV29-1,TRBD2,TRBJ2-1,CSVALAGGGEQFF,TGCAGCGTTGCCCTAGCGGGAGGTGGTGAGCAGTTCTTC
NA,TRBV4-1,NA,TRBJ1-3,CASSQHEGAGNTIYF,TGCGCCAGCAGCCAACACGAAGGCGCTGGAAACACCATATATTTT
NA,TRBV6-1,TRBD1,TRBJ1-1,CASARTGDTEAFF,TGTGCCAGCGCAAGGACAGGGGACACTGAAGCTTTCTTT
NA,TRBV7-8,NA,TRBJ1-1,CASSFGVTTEAFF,TGTGCCAGCAGCTTCGGGGTAACGACTGAAGCTTTCTTT
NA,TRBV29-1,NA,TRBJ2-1,CSVDFQRGYNEQFF,TGCAGCGTCGATTTTCAAAGGGGTTACAATGAGCAGTTCTTC
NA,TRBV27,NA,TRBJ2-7,CASSFGDTSYEQYF,TGTGCCAGCAGTTTCGGGGACACATCCTACGAGCAGTACTTC
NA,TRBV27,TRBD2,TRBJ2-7,CASSFVASGISSYEQYF,TGTGCCAGCAGTTTTGTGGCTAGCGGGATAAGCTCCTACGAGCAGTACTTC
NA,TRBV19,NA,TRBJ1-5,CASSIDSGYSRYSNSNQPQHF,TGTGCCAGTAGTATAGATTCGGGGTACTCACGGTATTCCAATAGCAATCAGCCCCAGCATTTT
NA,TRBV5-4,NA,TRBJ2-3,CASSPRTGGMDTQYF,TGTGCCAGCAGTCCCCGGACCGGCGGGATGGATACGCAGTATTTT
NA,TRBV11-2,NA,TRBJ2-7,CASSFGQGVYEQYF,TGTGCCAGCAGCTTCGGTCAAGGGGTCTACGAGCAGTACTTC
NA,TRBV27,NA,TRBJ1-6,CASSLESESPLHF,TGTGCCAGCAGTTTAGAGTCTGAATCACCCCTCCACTTT
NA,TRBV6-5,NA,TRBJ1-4,CASSRVGEKLFF,TGTGCCAGCAGCAGGGTTGGTGAAAAACTGTTTTTT
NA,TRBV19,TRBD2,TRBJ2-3,CATKNREATDTQYF,TGTGCCACTAAGAACCGGGAGGCTACAGATACGCAGTATTTT
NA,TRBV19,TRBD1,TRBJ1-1,CASSPDRGGTEAFF,TGTGCCAGTAGTCCCGACAGGGGAGGAACTGAAGCTTTCTTT
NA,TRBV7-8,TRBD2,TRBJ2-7,CASSPSGRAGEQYF,TGTGCCAGCAGCCCTAGCGGGAGGGCGGGCGAGCAGTACTTC
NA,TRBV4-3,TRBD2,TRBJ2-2,CASSQVVATSGTNAGELFF,TGCGCCAGCAGCCAAGTTGTAGCGACTAGCGGGACGAACGCCGGGGAGCTGTTTTTT
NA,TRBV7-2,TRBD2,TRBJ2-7,CASSPGLGVYEQYF,TGTGCCAGCAGCCCCGGACTAGGGGTCTACGAGCAGTACTTC
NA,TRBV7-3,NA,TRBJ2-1,CASSQQGHNEQFF,TGTGCCAGCAGCCAACAGGGTCACAATGAGCAGTTCTTC
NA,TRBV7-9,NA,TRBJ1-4,CASMGIANEKLFF,TGTGCCAGCATGGGTATTGCTAATGAAAAACTGTTTTTT
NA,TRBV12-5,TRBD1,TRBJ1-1,CASGPTGAAEAFF,TGTGCTAGTGGTCCCACAGGGGCGGCTGAAGCTTTCTTT
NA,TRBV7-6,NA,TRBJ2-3,CASSLGRAAADTQYF,TGTGCCAGCAGCCTCGGCCGGGCCGCGGCAGATACGCAGTATTTT
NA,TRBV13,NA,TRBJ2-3,CASSSSQGRGSTDTQYF,TGTGCCAGCAGTTCTAGTCAGGGTAGGGGGAGCACAGATACGCAGTATTTT
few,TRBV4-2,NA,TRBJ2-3,CASSRDLSTDTQYF,TGTGCCAGCAGCCGGGACCTGAGCACAGATACGCAGTATTTT
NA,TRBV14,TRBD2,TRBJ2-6,CASSQGLRLAGALSGANVLTF,TGTGCCAGCAGCCAAGGGTTGCGACTAGCGGGAGCCCTCTCTGGGGCCAACGTCCTGACTTTC
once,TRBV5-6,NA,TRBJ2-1,CASSPGLRVREQFF,TGTGCCAGCAGCCCTGGTTTGAGGGTCCGGGAGCAGTTCTTC
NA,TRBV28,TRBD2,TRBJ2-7,CASSSPDSSGRFYEQYF,TGTGCCAGCAGTTCCCCTGACTCTAGCGGGAGGTTCTACGAGCAGTACTTC
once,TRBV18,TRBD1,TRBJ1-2,CASSETGTSGYTF,TGTGCCAGCTCGGAGACAGGGACCTCGGGCTACACCTTC
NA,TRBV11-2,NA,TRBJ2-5,CASSPVQRTQYF,TGTGCCAGCAGCCCGGTCCAGAGGACCCAGTACTTC
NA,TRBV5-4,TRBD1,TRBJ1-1,CASSLNRGDTEAFF,TGTGCCAGCAGCTTGAACAGGGGGGACACTGAAGCTTTCTTT
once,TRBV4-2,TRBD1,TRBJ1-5,CASSLEQGDQPQHF,TGTGCCAGCAGCCTTGAGCAGGGGGATCAGCCCCAGCATTTT
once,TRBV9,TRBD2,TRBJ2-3,CASSKAGGGPVTDTQYF,TGTGCCAGCAGCAAAGCGGGGGGAGGGCCGGTAACAGATACGCAGTATTTT
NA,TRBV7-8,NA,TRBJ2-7,CASSLVRTSPGEQYF,TGTGCCAGCAGCTTAGTCAGAACTAGCCCCGGCGAGCAGTACTTC
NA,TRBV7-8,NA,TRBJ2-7,CASSLALPSTYEQYF,TGTGCCAGCAGCTTAGCCCTACCTAGCACCTACGAGCAGTACTTC
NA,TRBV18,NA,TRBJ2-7,CASSPPSSSYEQYF,TGTGCCAGCTCACCCCCGTCCAGCTCCTACGAGCAGTACTTC
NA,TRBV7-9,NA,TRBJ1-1,CASSPRDTEAFF,TGTGCCAGCAGCCCTAGGGATACTGAAGCTTTCTTT
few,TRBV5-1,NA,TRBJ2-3,CASSLEPGPTDTQYF,TGCGCCAGCAGCCTGGAACCGGGACCCACAGATACGCAGTATTTT
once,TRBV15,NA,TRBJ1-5,CATSLVSSTQPQHF,TGTGCCACCAGCCTGGTCAGTTCGACTCAGCCCCAGCATTTT
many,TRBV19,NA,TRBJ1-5,CASSPWGERPQHF,TGTGCCAGTAGTCCGTGGGGGGAACGGCCCCAGCATTTT
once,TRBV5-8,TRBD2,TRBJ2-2,CASRHPGLAGWTGELFF,TGTGCCAGCAGACACCCGGGACTAGCGGGATGGACCGGGGAGCTGTTTTTT